A selection of T cell receptor beta chains follows, all from one sample in a study of regulatory T cells in long-lasting Graves disease. Each CDR3 protein is one row after TCRdb ran MiXCR on the multiplex PCR reads. Of fewer than 450,000 distinct CDR3 sequences in the sample, less than 25% are singletons; the top ten hold around 20%. Here the sequenced sample was peripheral blood mononuclear cells (PBMCs), taken when the disease was refractory, from a patient treated with antithyroid drugs. The receptors were gathered from a female donor with Graves disease. Both conserved end residues are part of each CDR3. Fields, in order: V gene, J gene, clone size, D gene, CDR3 DNA, CDR3 protein. A D gene is named only where the DNA matches it firmly. Expanded clones are given a class, and other clones once, few, many or no size at all.

>TRBV19|TRBJ1-1|few|TRBD1
TGTGCCAGCTCTTGGACAGGGGCATCGAACACTGAAGCTTTCTTT
CASSWTGASNTEAFF
>TRBV2|TRBJ1-2|many|NA
TGTGCCAGCAGTGAAATGGGTATGATGGATGGCTACACCTTC
CASSEMGMMDGYTF
>TRBV6-2/TRBV6-3|TRBJ2-4|few|NA
TGTGCCAGCAGTTCTGGCGGGGAGGACAAAAACATTCAGTACTTC
CASSSGGEDKNIQYF
>TRBV10-2|TRBJ1-1|NA|NA
TGCGCCAGCAGCGGGAGGTGGGGGACTGAAGCTTTCTTT
CASSGRWGTEAFF
>TRBV24-1|TRBJ2-5|few|NA
TGTGCCACCAGTGATTTGTTCGAGGGTCAAGAGACCCAGTACTTC
CATSDLFEGQETQYF
>TRBV29-1|TRBJ2-7|NA|TRBD2
TGCAGCGTTGAAGGTTTGGGGCGGGGGGCGTACGAGCAGTACTTC
CSVEGLGRGAYEQYF
>TRBV7-2|TRBJ2-5|NA|NA
TGTGCCAGCAGCTTAGCAGCCCCCTCAATGATCCAGTACTTC
CASSLAAPSMIQYF
>TRBV5-1|TRBJ1-2|many|TRBD1
TGCGCCAGCAGCGGGACAGGAGAAACTAACTATGGCTACACCTTC
CASSGTGETNYGYTF
>TRBV27|TRBJ1-4|NA|NA
TGTGCCAGCAGTTTAGGGGGGGCCGGGAAAAAACTGTTTTTT
CASSLGGAGKKLFF
>TRBV6-1|TRBJ2-2|NA|NA
TGTGCCAGCAGGCAGGGGATCGGGGAGCTGTTTTTT
CASRQGIGELFF
>TRBV4-3|TRBJ1-5|NA|NA
TGCGCCAGCAGCCAAGAATTCACTAGCAATCAGCCCCAGCATTTT
CASSQEFTSNQPQHF
>TRBV12-3/TRBV12-4|TRBJ2-2|NA|TRBD2
TGTGCCAGCAGCCCGGGGGGGAACACCGGGGAGCCGTTTTTT
CASSPGGNTGEPFF
>TRBV9|TRBJ1-1|many|NA
TGTGCCAGCAGCGTTAGCGGCCTGAACACTGAAGCTTTCTTT
CASSVSGLNTEAFF
>TRBV6-1|TRBJ1-2|many|NA
TGTGCCAGCAGCCGGAGTGGGGTCGGGTTCGGCTACACCTTC
CASSRSGVGFGYTF
>TRBV7-9|TRBJ1-1|few|TRBD1
TGTGCCAGCAGCTTAACCGGGACAGACACTGAAGCTTTCTTT
CASSLTGTDTEAFF
>TRBV6-2/TRBV6-3|TRBJ2-7|few|TRBD2
TGTGCCAGCAGTTACGGGACTAGCGGGATCTTCGAGCAGTACTTC
CASSYGTSGIFEQYF
>TRBV6-1|TRBJ1-3|few|NA
TGTGCCAGCAGTGAAGATGGATTCTACTCTGGAAACACCATATATTTT
CASSEDGFYSGNTIYF
>TRBV30|TRBJ1-5|many|TRBD1
TGTGCCTGGGGACAGGGTGACAATCAGCCCCAGCATTTT
CAWGQGDNQPQHF
>TRBV30|TRBJ2-6|NA|TRBD1
TGTGCCTGGGCAAGGGGGCTCGGGGCCAACGTCCTGACTTTC
CAWARGLGANVLTF
>TRBV28|TRBJ2-7|NA|TRBD2
TGTGCCAGCAGAATAACGGGACTAGCGGGAGGGCCCGAGCAGTACTTC
CASRITGLAGGPEQYF
>TRBV18|TRBJ2-7|NA|TRBD2
TGTGCCAGCTCAGAGGGACTAGCGACGACCTACGAGCAGTACTTC
CASSEGLATTYEQYF
>TRBV7-9|TRBJ1-6|NA|TRBD1
TGTGCCAGCAGTCCGACCGGGACAGGGGATTCACCCCTCCACTTT
CASSPTGTGDSPLHF
>TRBV28|TRBJ1-4|many|NA
TGTGCCAGTAAGCGAGGGAAAGCGGCTAATGAAAAACTGTTTTTT
CASKRGKAANEKLFF
>TRBV10-3|TRBJ1-6|many|TRBD1
TGTGCCATCAAGATTGGGACAGGGAGTTCACCCCTCCACTTT
CAIKIGTGSSPLHF
>TRBV12-3/TRBV12-4|TRBJ2-1|few|NA
TGTGCCAGCAGTTTCCTCCTAGCGACCAATGAGCAGTTCTTC
CASSFLLATNEQFF
>TRBV29-1|TRBJ1-1|many|TRBD1
TGCAGCGTTACCGGGACAGGGGCGGGCAGTCTGGAAGCTTTCTTT
CSVTGTGAGSLEAFF
>TRBV20-1|TRBJ2-1|NA|TRBD1
TGCAGTGCATCCGGGACAGGGGAATACAATGAGCAGTTCTTC
CSASGTGEYNEQFF
>TRBV2|TRBJ2-1|NA|NA
TGTGCCAGCAGCGACCGCGGGCAGGCCCAGTACTACAATGAGCAGTTCTTC
CASSDRGQAQYYNEQFF
>TRBV18|TRBJ2-7|many|NA
TGTGCCAGCTCACCACCGGCCGGACGGCAGGGCGAGCAGTACTTC
CASSPPAGRQGEQYF